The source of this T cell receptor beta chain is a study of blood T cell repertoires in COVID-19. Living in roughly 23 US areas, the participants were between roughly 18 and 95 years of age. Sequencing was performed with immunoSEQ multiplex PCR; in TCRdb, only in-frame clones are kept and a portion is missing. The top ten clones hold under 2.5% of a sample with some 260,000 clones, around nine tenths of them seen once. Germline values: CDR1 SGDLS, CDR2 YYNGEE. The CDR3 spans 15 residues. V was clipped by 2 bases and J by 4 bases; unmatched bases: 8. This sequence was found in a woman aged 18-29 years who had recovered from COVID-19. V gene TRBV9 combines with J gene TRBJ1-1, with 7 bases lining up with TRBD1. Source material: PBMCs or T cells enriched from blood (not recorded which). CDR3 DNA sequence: TGTGCCAGCAGCGTTGCTAACAGGGGCTTCACTGAAGCTTTCTTT. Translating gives CASSVANRGFTEAFF.